Given below is one T cell receptor (beta chain) in context. Its antigen is unidentified. This sample is drawn from a study of vaccination effects on CD4 cells after COVID-19. Germline lookup yields CDR1 SGHRS and CDR2 YFSETQ. The CDR3 extends over 18 amino acids. V dropped 4 bases and J dropped 1 base, with 21 bases sitting between them. Sequencing followed a ViraFEST assay step that expanded antigen-specific CD4+ T cells with viral peptide pools. Following a roughly eleven-day culture, CD4+ T cells were purified. Convalescent patients had PCR-confirmed SARS-CoV-2 infection between March and December 2020. The authors exchanged half the medium for IL-2 medium on days 3 and 7. Sequencing was performed with immunoSEQ multiplex PCR; in TCRdb, only in-frame clones are kept and a portion is missing. The table lists around 47,000 clones, roughly four fifths of them singletons. Study-wide results and limits: Whether induced by infection or by vaccine, clones showed marked clonal contraction late after vaccination. Early timepoints after infection were absent, and convalescent patients were few in the study.

The sample was CD4+ T cells from PBMCs cultured with a peptide pool, taken before COVID-19 vaccination. This TCR was recovered from a human donor who had a prior SARS-CoV-2 infection. The genes are TRBV5-1 and TRBJ2-1; tentative D call: TRBD2 (6 bases). This chain's CDR3 is CASSPWAGSGSSYNEQFF. In DNA form, the CDR3 reads TGCGCCAGCAGCCCCTGGGCGGGATCTGGAAGTTCCTACAATGAGCAGTTCTTC.